The sequence of this TCR beta chain was determined in a study of OX40 agonist ivuxolimab in advanced cancers. V lost 7 bases and J lost 1, with 13 bases in between. This CDR3 has 13 amino acids. Germline loops: CDR1 SQVTM, CDR2 ANQGSEA. Using immunoSEQ multiplex PCR, the repertoire was profiled, and TCRdb retains in-frame clones only, with some absent. Seen here are some 10,000 clones, 60% to 80% observed once, and the top ten hold 46%. This chain joins TRBV29-1 and TRBJ1-2, with D uncertain. The sample consisted of CD4+ or CD8+ T cells sorted from blood, taken in a trial of the OX40 agonist ivuxolimab. This sequence originates from an adult with an advanced solid tumor such as melanoma, head and neck, liver or kidney cancer. CDR3 amino acids: CSASHSNNYGYTF. The CDR3 bases are TGCAGCGCCTCTCACAGTAATAACTATGGCTACACCTTC.